This record concerns one TCR beta chain sequence. Germline V gene data show CDR1 as MNHEY and CDR2 as SVGAGI. CDR3 length: 16 residues. Unmatched junction bases numbered 13, after V lost 2 bases and J lost 8 bases. The source of the sample is a study of blood T cell repertoires in COVID-19. Study-level background: The United States, Italy and Spain were the sources of the acute and convalescent COVID-19 samples. PBMCs, B-cell-depleted T cells, or T cells provided the cDNA or gDNA that made up the material.

In the original analysis: Reference gene primer amplification in the assay estimated nucleated cell counts. Produced via immunoSEQ multiplex PCR; TCRdb's table is partial and in-frame only. V and J calls and clone size follow that table, whereas D and trimming were derived from the DNA. Here the sample spans about 160,000 clones, roughly 85% being singletons. The V and J genes are TRBV6-5 and TRBJ1-2; 8 bases map to TRBD1. This TCR was recovered from a human donor with acute or convalescent COVID-19. The donor label of this sample is uncertain. Sequenced sample: peripheral blood. CDR3 sequence: CASSYDPTGAGAGYTF. The CDR3 nucleotides read TGTGCCAGCAGTTACGACCCGACAGGGGCTGGTGCCGGCTACACCTTC.